Listed below are T cell receptor beta chains from one sample, sequenced in a study of blood T cell repertoires in COVID-19. Repertoires were generated with immunoSEQ multiplex PCR, while TCRdb's copy carries only in-frame clones and drops some. The table has roughly 220,000 clones, roughly 81% seen once. Sequenced input: peripheral blood. These receptors were taken from a man in his forties or fifties who had recovered from COVID-19. Each CDR3 is given with its conserved first and last residue. Fields, in order: J gene, D gene, V gene, clone size, CDR3 DNA, CDR3 protein. A D gene is named only where the DNA matches it firmly. The size entry is marked missing in some rows and otherwise reads once, few, many or a size class.

TRBJ2-7	TRBD1	TRBV30	.	TGTGCCTGGAGTGTGACAGGGTCTATCTACGAGCAGTACTTC	CAWSVTGSIYEQYF
TRBJ2-1	.	TRBV15	.	TGTGCCACCAGCAGAGGGAGGTCGGCCCGAGGCAATGAGCAGTTCTTC	CATSRGRSARGNEQFF
TRBJ1-5	.	TRBV6-1	.	TGTGCCAGCAGTGAAGCCTGGTCAGGTGGACAGCCCCAGCATTTT	CASSEAWSGGQPQHF
TRBJ2-7	TRBD2	TRBV18	.	TGTGCCAGCTCCACGGGGGGGGTCGACGAGCAGTACTTC	CASSTGGVDEQYF
TRBJ1-4	TRBD1	TRBV28	.	TGTGCCAGCAGCCCAGGGGGGACGGGCTCAGGTGAAAAACTGTTTTTT	CASSPGGTGSGEKLFF
TRBJ2-3	.	TRBV3-1/TRBV3-2	.	TGTGCCAGCAGCCGGACTATGAGCACAGATACGCAGTATTTT	CASSRTMSTDTQYF
TRBJ1-1	.	TRBV5-6	.	TGTGCCAGCAGCTTGCTACAGCGGGACACTGAAGCTTTCTTT	CASSLLQRDTEAFF
TRBJ2-1	.	TRBV5-1	.	TGCGCCAGCAGCTTGGTTGCGGGATGGGGCAATGAGCAGTTCTTC	CASSLVAGWGNEQFF
TRBJ2-1	.	TRBV20-1	.	TGCAGTGCTAGTAACCCTAACTCCTACAATGAGCAGTTCTTC	CSASNPNSYNEQFF
TRBJ2-5	TRBD1	TRBV27	.	TGTGCCAGCAGTCCGGGACAGGGGGCTCAAGAGACCCAGTACTTC	CASSPGQGAQETQYF
TRBJ2-1	TRBD1	TRBV5-1	.	TGCGCCAGCAGCTGGGGACAGGGCTCCTACAATGAGCAGTTCTTC	CASSWGQGSYNEQFF
TRBJ1-5	.	TRBV28	.	TGTGCCAGCAGTTTCGGGGGTAGCAGCAATCAGCCCCAGCATTTT	CASSFGGSSNQPQHF
TRBJ2-3	TRBD2	TRBV5-1	.	TGCGCCAGCAGCTCTAGCGGGAGTTTATCGGATACGCAGTATTTT	CASSSSGSLSDTQYF
TRBJ2-2	.	TRBV5-8	.	TGTGCCAGCAGCTTGGGCGGGTCGGCGAACACCGGGGAGCTGTTTTTT	CASSLGGSANTGELFF
TRBJ1-5	.	TRBV19	.	TGTGCCAGTAGTGTCCGATCAGGGAGCAATCAGCCCCAGCATTTT	CASSVRSGSNQPQHF
TRBJ2-5	TRBD2	TRBV2	.	TGTGCCAGCAGTTTAATAGCGGGAGAAGAGACCCAGTACTTC	CASSLIAGEETQYF
TRBJ2-3	TRBD1	TRBV7-6	.	TGTGCCAGCAGCGCTAGGGGGCAGGGGACAGATACGCAGTATTTT	CASSARGQGTDTQYF
TRBJ2-2	TRBD1	TRBV5-1	.	TGCGCCAGCAGCTCCGGGGACAGGGGGCAGTCCGGGGAGCTGTTTTTT	CASSSGDRGQSGELFF
TRBJ2-5	TRBD1	TRBV4-1	.	TGCGCCAGCAGCCAAGATAGCCAGGGGGTTTGGGAGACCCAGTACTTC	CASSQDSQGVWETQYF
TRBJ2-3	TRBD1	TRBV10-3	.	TGTGCCATCAGTGAACAGGGGCGCACAGATACGCAGTATTTT	CAISEQGRTDTQYF
TRBJ2-7	.	TRBV28	once	TGTGCCAGCAGTTTACCGAGGGAGAGGTGGGGCGAGCAGTACTTC	CASSLPRERWGEQYF
TRBJ2-3	TRBD1	TRBV7-9	once	TGTGCCAGCAGCTCCCTGACGACGGCAGGGGGCGTCACAGATACGCAGTATTTT	CASSSLTTAGGVTDTQYF
TRBJ2-7	.	TRBV7-9	.	TGTGCCAGCGCCTCGGGCAGGGGGGTTTCCTACGAGCAGTACTTC	CASASGRGVSYEQYF
TRBJ2-1	TRBD2	TRBV10-1	.	TGCGCCAGCAGCCCCGAACTAGCGGGAGACAATGAGCAGTTCTTC	CASSPELAGDNEQFF
TRBJ2-1	TRBD2	TRBV10-1	once	TGCGCCAGCAGTGAGTCATGGGGTAGCGGGAGTGACAATGAGCAGTTCTTC	CASSESWGSGSDNEQFF
TRBJ1-6	TRBD1	TRBV7-2	.	TGTGCCAGCAGCGCCGCAGGGGGAAGCTCCTATAATTCACCCCTCCACTTT	CASSAAGGSSYNSPLHF
TRBJ2-2	TRBD2	TRBV3-1/TRBV3-2	.	TGTGCCAGCAGCCAAGTCGTAGCGGCCGGGACTAGCGGAACGAACACCGGGGAGCTGTTTTTT	CASSQVVAAGTSGTNTGELFF
TRBJ1-1	TRBD1	TRBV18	once	TGTGCCAGCTCACTTGACAGGGCAGCTGTGAACACTGAAGCTTTCTTT	CASSLDRAAVNTEAFF
TRBJ2-1	.	TRBV5-5	once	TGTGCCAGCAGCTTGGTTCCGGGCTCCTACAATGAGCAGTTCTTC	CASSLVPGSYNEQFF
TRBJ2-6	.	TRBV7-9	.	TGTGCCAGCAGCTCGTCAGGGTCCGGGGCCAACGTCCTGACTTTC	CASSSSGSGANVLTF
TRBJ1-2	TRBD1	TRBV12-3/TRBV12-4	.	TGTGCCAGCAGTATTACAGGGGTTCCTGGCTACACCTTC	CASSITGVPGYTF
TRBJ2-7	TRBD2	TRBV27	.	TGTGCCAGCAAGGAGCGGGAGGAGCCCTACGAGCAGTACTTC	CASKEREEPYEQYF
TRBJ2-7	TRBD2	TRBV4-2	.	TGTGCCAGCAGCCAAGATATAACTAGCGGTAAAGACTACGAGCAGTACTTC	CASSQDITSGKDYEQYF
TRBJ2-5	.	TRBV2	.	TGTGCCAGCAGTGCGGGAGTCTGGGAGACCCAGTACTTC	CASSAGVWETQYF
TRBJ2-2	TRBD1	TRBV19	.	TGTGCCAGTTTTGGACAGGGTGGCACCGGGGAGCTGTTTTTT	CASFGQGGTGELFF
TRBJ2-7	.	TRBV27	.	TGTGCCACCAGAAGCTCCGGGACTCAATCCTACGAGCAGTACTTC	CATRSSGTQSYEQYF
TRBJ1-1	.	TRBV24-1	.	TGTGCCACCAGTGATTTGCGGTCGGGGACTTTCTTT	CATSDLRSGTFF
TRBJ1-5	TRBD1	TRBV10-2	.	TGCGCCACCGGGACAGGGAATCAGCCCCAGCATTTT	CATGTGNQPQHF
TRBJ2-5	TRBD2	TRBV14	.	TGTGCCAGCAGCCAATGGGGGGGTGAGACCCAGTACTTC	CASSQWGGETQYF
TRBJ2-1	TRBD2	TRBV27	.	TGTGCCAGCAGTTTATACCCGGGACTAGCGGGAGTGTTAGAAGACAATGAGCAGTTCTTC	CASSLYPGLAGVLEDNEQFF
TRBJ1-3	.	TRBV11-3	.	TGTGCCAGCAGCTTACTGGAGGGACCCTTCTCTGGAAACACCATATATTTT	CASSLLEGPFSGNTIYF
TRBJ1-2	.	TRBV4-2	.	TGTGCCAGCAGCCAAGATCTGCAGGGAAGGGGCTACACCTTC	CASSQDLQGRGYTF
TRBJ1-1	.	TRBV15	.	TGTGCCACCAGCAGAGATAGATTTTCAGGGGCAGGGGAAAGTGAAGCTTTCTTT	CATSRDRFSGAGESEAFF
TRBJ1-6	.	TRBV12-3/TRBV12-4	.	TGTGCCAGCAGTCCTTATAATTCACCCCTCCACTTT	CASSPYNSPLHF
TRBJ2-7	.	TRBV5-4	.	TGTGCCAGCAGCTTGAGCCACTCCTACGAGCAGTACTTC	CASSLSHSYEQYF
TRBJ2-6	.	TRBV30	.	TGTGCCTGGAGTCCCCGGACTGCCGGGGCCAACGTCCTGACTTTC	CAWSPRTAGANVLTF
TRBJ2-1	.	TRBV27	.	TGTGCCAGCAGTCCCACAATCAATGAGCAGTTCTTC	CASSPTINEQFF
TRBJ2-2	.	TRBV27	.	TGTGCCAGCAGTTCAGCGAACACCGGGGAGCTGTTTTTT	CASSSANTGELFF
TRBJ2-3	TRBD1	TRBV10-2	.	TGCGCCAGCAGCGGGACAGGGAGGATCACAGATACGCAGTATTTT	CASSGTGRITDTQYF
TRBJ1-2	.	TRBV5-6	.	TGTGCCAGCAGCTTGGTTCAGGGCGATGGCTACACCTTC	CASSLVQGDGYTF
TRBJ2-1	.	TRBV3-1/TRBV3-2	once	TGTGCCAGCAGCCAAGGAGCTTACAATGAGCAGTTCTTC	CASSQGAYNEQFF
TRBJ2-3	TRBD2	TRBV5-1	.	TGCGCCAGCAGCTCCGGAGGTCTAGCGGGTCCAGATACGCAGTATTTT	CASSSGGLAGPDTQYF
TRBJ2-3	TRBD1	TRBV5-4	once	TGTGCCAGCAGCCCACGGACAGGGGGCCTCACAGATACGCAGTATTTT	CASSPRTGGLTDTQYF